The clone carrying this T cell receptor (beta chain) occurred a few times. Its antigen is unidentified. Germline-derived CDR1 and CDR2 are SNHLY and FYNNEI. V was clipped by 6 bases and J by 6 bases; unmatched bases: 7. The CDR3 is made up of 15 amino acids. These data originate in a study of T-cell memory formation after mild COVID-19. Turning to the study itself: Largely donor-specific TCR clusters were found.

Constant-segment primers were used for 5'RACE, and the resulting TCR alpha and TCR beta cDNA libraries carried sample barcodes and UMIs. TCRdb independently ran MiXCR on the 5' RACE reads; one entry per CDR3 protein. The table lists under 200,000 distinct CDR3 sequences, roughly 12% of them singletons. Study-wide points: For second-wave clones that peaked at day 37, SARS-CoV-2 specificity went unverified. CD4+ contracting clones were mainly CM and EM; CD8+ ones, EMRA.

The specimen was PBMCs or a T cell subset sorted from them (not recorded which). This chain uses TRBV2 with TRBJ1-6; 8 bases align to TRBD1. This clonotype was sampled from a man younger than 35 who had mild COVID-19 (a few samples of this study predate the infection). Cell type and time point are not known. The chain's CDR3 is CASRGRGPSNSPLHF. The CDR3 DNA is TGTGCCAGCAGAGGCAGGGGGCCGAGTAATTCACCCCTCCACTTT.